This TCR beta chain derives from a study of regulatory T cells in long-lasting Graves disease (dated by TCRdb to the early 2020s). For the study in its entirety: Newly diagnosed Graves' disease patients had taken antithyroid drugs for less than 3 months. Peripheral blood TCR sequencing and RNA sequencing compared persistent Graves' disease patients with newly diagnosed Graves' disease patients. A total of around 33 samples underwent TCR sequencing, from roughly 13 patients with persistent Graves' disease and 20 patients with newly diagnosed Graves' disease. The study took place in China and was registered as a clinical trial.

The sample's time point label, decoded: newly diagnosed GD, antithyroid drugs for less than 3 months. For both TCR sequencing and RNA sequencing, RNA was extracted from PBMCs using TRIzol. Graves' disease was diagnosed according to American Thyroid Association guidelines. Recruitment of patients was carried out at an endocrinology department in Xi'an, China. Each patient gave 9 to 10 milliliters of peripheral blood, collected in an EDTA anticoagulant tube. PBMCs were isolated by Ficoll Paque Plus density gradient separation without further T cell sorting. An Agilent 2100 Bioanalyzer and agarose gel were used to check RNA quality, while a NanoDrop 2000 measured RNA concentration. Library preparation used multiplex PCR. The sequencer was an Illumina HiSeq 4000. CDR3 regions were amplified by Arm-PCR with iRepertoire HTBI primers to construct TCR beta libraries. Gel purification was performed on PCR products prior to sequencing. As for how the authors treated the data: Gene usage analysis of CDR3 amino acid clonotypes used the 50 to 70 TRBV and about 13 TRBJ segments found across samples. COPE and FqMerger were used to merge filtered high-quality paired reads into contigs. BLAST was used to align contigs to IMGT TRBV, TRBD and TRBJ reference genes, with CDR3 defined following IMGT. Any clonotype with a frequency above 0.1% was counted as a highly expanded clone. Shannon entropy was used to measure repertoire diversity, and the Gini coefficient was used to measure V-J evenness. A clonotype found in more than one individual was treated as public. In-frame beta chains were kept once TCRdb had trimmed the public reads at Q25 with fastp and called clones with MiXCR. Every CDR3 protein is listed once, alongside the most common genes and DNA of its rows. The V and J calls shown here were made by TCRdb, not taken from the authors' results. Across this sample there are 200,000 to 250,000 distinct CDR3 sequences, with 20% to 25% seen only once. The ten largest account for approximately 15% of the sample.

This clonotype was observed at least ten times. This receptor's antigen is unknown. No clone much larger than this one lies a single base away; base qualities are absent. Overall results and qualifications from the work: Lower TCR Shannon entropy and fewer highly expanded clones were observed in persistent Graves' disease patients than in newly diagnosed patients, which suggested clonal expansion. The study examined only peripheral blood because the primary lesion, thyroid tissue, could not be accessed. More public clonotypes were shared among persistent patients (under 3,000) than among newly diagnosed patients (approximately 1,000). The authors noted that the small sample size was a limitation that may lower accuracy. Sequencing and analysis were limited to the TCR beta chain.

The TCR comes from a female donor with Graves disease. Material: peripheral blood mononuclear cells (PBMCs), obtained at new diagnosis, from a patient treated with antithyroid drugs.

The encoded CDR3 is CASSQGINYGYTF. The DNA reads TGTGCCAGCAGTCAGGGGATAAACTATGGCTACACCTTC. This receptor chain uses TRBV12-3 or TRBV12-4 and TRBJ1-2, with a weak D call of TRBD1 (6 bases match). Its CDR3 holds 13 amino acids, cysteine through phenylalanine. Only the CDR3 portion is preserved as DNA: 39 bases, with reading frame beginning at the first base. Trimming costs V 5 bases and J 2 bases, and their ends lie 9 bases apart.